The source of this T cell receptor beta chain is a study of control samples from healthy donors and cancer patients. Clones were sequenced by immunoSEQ multiplex PCR, and TCRdb holds only the in-frame ones, with some missing. Among 150,000 to 200,000 clones listed, just over 85% were seen once. The sequence was obtained from a woman aged 25 to 39 in good health. Sequenced input: blood.

The DNA for the CDR3 is TGTGCCAGCAGCTTAGCGGGACTAGCCGGCAATGAGCAGTTCTTC. As protein: CASSLAGLAGNEQFF. J is TRBJ2-1 and V is TRBV11-2, with 9 bases lining up with TRBD2. Germline CDR1 reads SGHAT; CDR2 reads FQNNGV. The CDR3 is made up of 15 amino acids. Unmatched junction bases numbered 4, after V lost 1 base and J lost 6 bases.